One and the same sample provided the 12 T cell receptor beta chains below, sequenced in a study of tissue T cells after allogeneic stem cell transplantation. The data were produced by immunoSEQ multiplex PCR, yet TCRdb's version contains in-frame clones alone and is incomplete. In the table there are fewer than 30,000 clones, about 70% of which are singletons. Sequenced material: tissue from the ileum, taken at autopsy. These receptors came from a female donor older than 55 with lung cancer.

The chain couples TRBV30 to TRBJ1-5; D is unresolved. Germline V lookup: CDR1 GTSNPN, CDR2 SVGIG (reference sequence). The V gene lost 0 bases and the J gene lost 5 bases, with 8 bases spanning the gap. The CDR3 has 13 amino acids. CDR3 amino acids: CAWSVSEHQPQHF. The CDR3 DNA reads as TGTGCCTGGAGTGTTTCGGAACATCAGCCCCAGCATTTT.

This clone was found once. V usage is TRBV7-9 and J usage is TRBJ2-7; 7 bases are a match to TRBD2. From germline, CDR1 is SEHNR and CDR2 FQNEAQ (reference sequence). The ends lost 2 bases at V and 3 bases at J; junction bases unmatched: 1. The length of the CDR3 is 13 residues. CDR3 in amino acids: CASSLRTSYEQYF. The CDR3 coding sequence is TGTGCCAGCAGCTTAAGGACTAGCTACGAGCAGTACTTC.

The gene calls are TRBV5-4 and TRBJ2-2; D is undetermined. The V gene's germline CDR1 is SGHNT and CDR2 YYREEE (reference sequence). The CDR3 loop spans 13 amino acids. Trimming pared 4 bases from V and 6 bases from J, leaving 10 bases between. CDR3 nucleotides: TGTGCCAGCAGCCTCCAACAATCCGGGGAGCTGTTTTTT. It encodes CASSLQQSGELFF. Full variable domain (rest looked up from reference TRBV5-4 and TRBJ2-2): ETGVTQSPTHLIKTRGQQVTLRCSSQSGHNTVSWYQQALGQGPQFIFQYYREEENGRGNFPPRFSGLQFPNYSSELNVNALELDDSALYLCASSLQQSGELFFGEGSRLTVL.

The table lists this clone with a few counts. The chain combines TRBV4-1 with TRBJ1-1, with D perhaps TRBD1 (6 bases). This CDR3 region has 15 residues. Trimming pared 4 bases from V and 4 bases from J, leaving 16 bases between. The germline V gene encodes CDR1 MGHRA and CDR2 YSYEKL. CDR3 sequence (DNA): TGCGCCAGCAGCCTCCGCCCTACAGGGAGCACTGAAGCTTTCTTT. This gives the protein CASSLRPTGSTEAFF.

This chain joins TRBV19 and TRBJ2-7; TRBD1 agrees at 7 bases. Germline CDR1 and CDR2: LNHDA and SQIVND (reference sequence). With 5 bases clipped from V and 4 bases from J, the junction kept 11 bases outside the gene matches. The CDR3 spans 15 residues. CDR3 bases: TGTGCCAGTAGTTCTCGACAGGGCACGACTTACGAGCAGTACTTC. Its translation: CASSSRQGTTYEQYF.

The chain joins TRBV5-1 to TRBJ2-7; 8 bases match TRBD1. The ends lost 2 bases at V and 5 bases at J; junction bases unmatched: 12. This CDR3 is 16 amino acids long. The germline V gene has CDR1 SGHRS and CDR2 YFSETQ. This CDR3 is CASSLLTGQGINEQYF. The CDR3, as DNA: TGCGCCAGCAGCTTACTAACAGGACAGGGAATCAACGAGCAGTACTTC.

The chain joins TRBV27 to TRBJ1-6; 12 bases are shared with TRBD1. CDR3 size: 18 residues. Germline CDR1 is MNHEY and CDR2 is SMNVEV (reference sequence). V shed 6 bases, J shed 0 bases, and the junction held 6 bases outside the gene matches. The DNA of the CDR3 is TGTGCCAGCAGACCCGGGACAGGGGGCAGCTCCTATAATTCACCCCTCCACTTT. Translated: CASRPGTGGSSYNSPLHF.

The V and J genes are TRBV4-3 and TRBJ2-1; 7 nucleotides align to TRBD2. This CDR3 spans 14 amino acids. Germline lookup yields CDR1 LGHNA and CDR2 YSLEER. The V and J ends lost 4 bases and 6 bases, in that order; junction bases with no gene match: 6. In DNA form, the CDR3 reads TGCGCCAGCAGCCGAGGCTCGGGGGGCAATGAGCAGTTCTTC. It codes for CASSRGSGGNEQFF.

The chain uses TRBV7-9 and TRBJ2-1; maybe TRBD1 (6 bases). Trimming took 3 bases from V and 10 from J, leaving 10 bases between them. Germline assignment: CDR1 SEHNR and CDR2 FQNEAQ (reference sequence). The CDR3 runs to 12 residues. The CDR3 DNA is TGTGCCAGCAGCTTGACCGGGACAGAGCAGTTCTTC. It encodes CASSLTGTEQFF.

In regard to this clone: The junction departs from germline at one end; a sequencing error may be responsible. The rearrangement links TRBV2 to TRBJ1-6; the D is unclear. Germline CDR1 and CDR2: SNHLY and FYNNEI. This CDR3 comprises 14 residues. The CDR3 loop reads CASIESSYNSPLHF. The CDR3 nucleotides are TGTGCCAGCATTGAAAGCTCCTATAATTCACCCCTCCACTTT.

J is TRBJ2-1 and V is TRBV2; TRBD2 matches 13 bases. Germline CDR1 reads SNHLY; CDR2 reads FYNNEI. The V segment lost 7 bases and the J segment 9 bases; nucleotides outside the gene matches: 15. The length of the CDR3 is 17 residues. The CDR3 DNA is TGTGCCAGCAAGGGCCACCGAGGACTAGCGGGAGAGGGTGAGCAGTTCTTC. Encoded protein: CASKGHRGLAGEGEQFF.

This clone was seen once. The CDR3 spells CASSQDEGRLYGYTF. The CDR3 DNA follows: TGTGCCAGCAGCCAAGACGAAGGGAGACTCTATGGCTACACCTTC. The chain is built from TRBV14 and TRBJ1-2; D is unclear. CDR3 size: 15 residues. Trimming removed 0 bases from V and 4 bases from J, with 12 bases in between. CDR1 and CDR2 from the germline V gene are SGHDN and FVKESK.